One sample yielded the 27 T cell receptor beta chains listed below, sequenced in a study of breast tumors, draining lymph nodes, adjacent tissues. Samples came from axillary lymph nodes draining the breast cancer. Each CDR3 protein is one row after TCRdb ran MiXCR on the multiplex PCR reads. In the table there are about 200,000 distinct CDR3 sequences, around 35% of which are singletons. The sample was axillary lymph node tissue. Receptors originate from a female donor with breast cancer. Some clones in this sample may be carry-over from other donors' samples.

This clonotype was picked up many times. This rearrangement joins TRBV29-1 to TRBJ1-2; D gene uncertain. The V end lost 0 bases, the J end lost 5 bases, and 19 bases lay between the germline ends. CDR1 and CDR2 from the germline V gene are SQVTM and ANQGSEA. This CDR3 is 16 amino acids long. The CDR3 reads CSVEDRAWRGGYGYTF. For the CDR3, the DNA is TGCAGCGTTGAAGATAGGGCTTGGCGGGGAGGGTATGGCTACACCTTC.

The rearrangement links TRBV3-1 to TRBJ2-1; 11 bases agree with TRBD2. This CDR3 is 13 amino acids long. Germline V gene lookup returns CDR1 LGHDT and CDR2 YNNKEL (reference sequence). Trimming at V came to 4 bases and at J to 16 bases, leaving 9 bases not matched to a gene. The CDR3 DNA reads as TGTGCCAGCAGCCCCTTAGCGGGAGGGCCTATATTCTTC. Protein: CASSPLAGGPIFF.

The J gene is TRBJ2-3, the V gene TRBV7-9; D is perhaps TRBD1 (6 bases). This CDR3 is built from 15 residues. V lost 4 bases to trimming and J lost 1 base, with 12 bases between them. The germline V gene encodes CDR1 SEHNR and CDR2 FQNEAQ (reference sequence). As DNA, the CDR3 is TGTGCCAGCAGCTGGCTAGGACAGTGCACAGATACGCAGTATTTT. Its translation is CASSWLGQCTDTQYF.

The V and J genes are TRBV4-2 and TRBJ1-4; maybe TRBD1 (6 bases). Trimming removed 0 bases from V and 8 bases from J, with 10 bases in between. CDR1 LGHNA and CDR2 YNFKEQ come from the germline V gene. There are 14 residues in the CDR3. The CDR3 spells CASSQDEGEEKLFF. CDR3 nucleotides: TGTGCCAGCAGCCAAGATGAGGGGGAGGAAAAACTGTTTTTT.

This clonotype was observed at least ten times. This CDR3 is CASSSGLETQYF. CDR3 sequence (DNA): TGTGCCAGCAGCTCGGGACTAGAGACCCAGTACTTC. The chain recombines TRBV11-2 with TRBJ2-5; a possible D gene is TRBD2 (6 bases). In germline, CDR1 is SGHAT, CDR2 FQNNGV. The CDR3 consists of 12 residues. V lost 4 bases to trimming and J lost 4 bases, with 7 bases between them.

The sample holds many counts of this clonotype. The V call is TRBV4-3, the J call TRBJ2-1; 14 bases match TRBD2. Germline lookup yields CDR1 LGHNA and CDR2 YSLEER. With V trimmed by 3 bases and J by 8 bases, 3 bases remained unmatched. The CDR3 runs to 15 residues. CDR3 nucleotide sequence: TGCGCCAGCAGCCAGGCGACTAGCGGGGGGGATGAGCAGTTCTTC. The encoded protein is CASSQATSGGDEQFF.

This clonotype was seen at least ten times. The CDR3 spells CSARVGGWAYNSPLHF. The CDR3 DNA is TGCAGTGCTAGAGTTGGGGGCTGGGCTTATAATTCACCCCTCCACTTT. This chain uses TRBV20-1 with TRBJ1-6, with D possibly TRBD1 on 6 matching bases. Looked up from germline, CDR1 is DFQATT and CDR2 is SNEGSKA (reference sequence). V lost 1 base and J 4 bases, leaving 14 bases between the germline ends. This CDR3 region has 16 residues.

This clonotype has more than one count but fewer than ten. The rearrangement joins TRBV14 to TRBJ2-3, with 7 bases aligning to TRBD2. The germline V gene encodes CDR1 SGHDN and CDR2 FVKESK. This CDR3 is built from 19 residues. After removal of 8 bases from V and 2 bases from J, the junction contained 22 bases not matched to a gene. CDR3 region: CASSPLRGASGGNTDTQYF. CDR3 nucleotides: TGTGCCAGCTCTCCTCTGAGGGGTGCTAGCGGAGGGAACACAGATACGCAGTATTTT.

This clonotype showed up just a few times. CDR3 nucleotide sequence: TGTGCCAGCAGCCACGCTCTAGCGGGAGGGCCGGGCACAGATACGCAGTATTTT. It encodes CASSHALAGGPGTDTQYF. The chain recombines TRBV3-1 with TRBJ2-3; 12 bases map to TRBD2. The germline V gene has CDR1 LGHDT and CDR2 YNNKEL (reference sequence). V gave up 3 bases and J gave up 1 base; unmatched junction bases: 8. The CDR3 contains 18 residues.

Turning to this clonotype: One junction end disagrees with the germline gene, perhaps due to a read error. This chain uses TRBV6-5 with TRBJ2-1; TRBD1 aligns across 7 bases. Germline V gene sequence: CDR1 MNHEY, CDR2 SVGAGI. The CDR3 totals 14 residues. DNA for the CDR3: TGTGCCAGCAGTCCATCGGGACAGTACAATGAGCAGCTCTTC. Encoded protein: CASSPSGQYNEQLF.

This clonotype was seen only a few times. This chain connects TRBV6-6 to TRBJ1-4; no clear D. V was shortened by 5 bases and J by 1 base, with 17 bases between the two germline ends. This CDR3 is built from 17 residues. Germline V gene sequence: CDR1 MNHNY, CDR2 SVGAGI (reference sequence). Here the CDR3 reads CASSESRWLGTNEKLFF. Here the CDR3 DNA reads TGTGCCAGCAGTGAATCGAGATGGCTAGGAACTAATGAAAAACTGTTTTTT.

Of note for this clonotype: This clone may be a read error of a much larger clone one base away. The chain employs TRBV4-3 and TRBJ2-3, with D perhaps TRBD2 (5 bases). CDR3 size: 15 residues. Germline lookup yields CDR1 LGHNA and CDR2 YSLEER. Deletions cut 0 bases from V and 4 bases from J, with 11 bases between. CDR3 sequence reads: CASSQEAEAADTQYF. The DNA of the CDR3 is TGCGCCAGCAGCCAAGAGGCGGAGGCGGCAGATACGCAGTATTTT.

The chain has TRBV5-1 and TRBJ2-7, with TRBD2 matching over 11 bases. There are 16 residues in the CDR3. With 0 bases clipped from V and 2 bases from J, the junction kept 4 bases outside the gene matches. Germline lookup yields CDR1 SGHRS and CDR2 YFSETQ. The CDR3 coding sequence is TGCGCCAGCAGCTTGGCGGCTAGCGGGGGGACCTACGAGCAGTACTTC. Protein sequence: CASSLAASGGTYEQYF.

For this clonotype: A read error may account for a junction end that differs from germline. The CDR3 reads CASSLGTSGGLQEPQYF. The DNA of the CDR3 is TGTGCCAGCAGCCTCGGGACTAGCGGGGGCCTCCAAGAGCCCCAGTACTTC. The chain has TRBV7-8 and TRBJ2-5; TRBD2 matches 14 bases. The CDR3 is made up of 17 amino acids. CDR1 and CDR2 from the germline V gene are SGHVS and FQNEAQ.

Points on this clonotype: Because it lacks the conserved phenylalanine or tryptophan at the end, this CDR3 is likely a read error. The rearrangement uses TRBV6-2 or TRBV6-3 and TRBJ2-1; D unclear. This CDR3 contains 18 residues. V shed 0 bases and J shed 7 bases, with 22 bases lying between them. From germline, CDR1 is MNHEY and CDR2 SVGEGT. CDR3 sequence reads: CASSYSEQSASFYNEQFS. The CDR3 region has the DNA TGTGCCAGCAGTTACTCAGAGCAATCGGCCTCTTTTTATAATGAGCAGTTCTCC.

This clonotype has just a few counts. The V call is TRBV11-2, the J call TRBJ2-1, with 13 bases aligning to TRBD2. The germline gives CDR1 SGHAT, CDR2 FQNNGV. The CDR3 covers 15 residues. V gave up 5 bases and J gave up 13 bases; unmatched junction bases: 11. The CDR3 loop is CASSPPGTSGKIQFF. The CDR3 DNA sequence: TGTGCCAGCAGCCCTCCCGGGACTAGCGGGAAAATTCAGTTCTTC. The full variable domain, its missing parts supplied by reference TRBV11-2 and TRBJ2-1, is EAGVAQSPRYKIIEKRQSVAFWCNPISGHATLYWYQQILGQGPKLLIQFQNNGVVDDSQLPKDRFSAERLKGVDSTLKIQPAKLEDSAVYLCASSPPGTSGKIQFFGPGTRLTVL.

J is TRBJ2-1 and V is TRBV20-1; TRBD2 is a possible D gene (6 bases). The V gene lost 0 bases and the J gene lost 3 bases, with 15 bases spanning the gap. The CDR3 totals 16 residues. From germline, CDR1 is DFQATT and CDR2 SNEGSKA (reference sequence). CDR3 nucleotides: TGCAGTGCTAGAGATCCGGGACTGCCCCTCTACAATGAGCAGTTCTTC. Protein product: CSARDPGLPLYNEQFF.

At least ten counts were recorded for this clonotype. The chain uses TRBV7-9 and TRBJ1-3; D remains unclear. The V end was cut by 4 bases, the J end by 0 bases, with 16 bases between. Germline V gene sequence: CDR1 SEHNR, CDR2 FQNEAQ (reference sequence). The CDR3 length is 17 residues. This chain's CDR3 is CASSSPGSRASGNTIYF. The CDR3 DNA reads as TGTGCCAGCAGCTCCCCGGGTTCGCGCGCCTCTGGAAACACCATATATTTT.

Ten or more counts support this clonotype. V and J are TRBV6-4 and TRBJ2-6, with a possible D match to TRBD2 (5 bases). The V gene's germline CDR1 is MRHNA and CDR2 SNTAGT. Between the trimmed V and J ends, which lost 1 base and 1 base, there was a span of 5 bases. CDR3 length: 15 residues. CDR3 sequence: CASSDWTSGANVLTF. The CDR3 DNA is TGTGCCAGCAGTGACTGGACTTCTGGGGCCAACGTCCTGACTTTC.

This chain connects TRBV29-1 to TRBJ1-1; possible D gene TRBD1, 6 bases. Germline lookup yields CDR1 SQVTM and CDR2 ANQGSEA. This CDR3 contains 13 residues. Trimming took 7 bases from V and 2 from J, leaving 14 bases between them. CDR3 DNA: TGCAGCGGAACATCGACAGGTAACACTGAAGCTTTCTTT. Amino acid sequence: CSGTSTGNTEAFF. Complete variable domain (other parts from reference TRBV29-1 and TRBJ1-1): SAVISQKPSRDICQRGTSLTIQCQVDSQVTMMFWYRQQPGQSLTLIATANQGSEATYESGFVIDKFPISRPNLTFSTLTVSNMSPEDSSIYLCSGTSTGNTEAFFGQGTRLTVV.

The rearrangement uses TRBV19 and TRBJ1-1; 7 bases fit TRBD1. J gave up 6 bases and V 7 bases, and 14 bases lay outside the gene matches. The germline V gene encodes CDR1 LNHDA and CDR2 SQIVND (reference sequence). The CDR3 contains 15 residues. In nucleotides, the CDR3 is TGTGCCAGTAAGGAGACAGGGACTCGGGGCGCTGAAGCTTTCTTT. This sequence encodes CASKETGTRGAEAFF.

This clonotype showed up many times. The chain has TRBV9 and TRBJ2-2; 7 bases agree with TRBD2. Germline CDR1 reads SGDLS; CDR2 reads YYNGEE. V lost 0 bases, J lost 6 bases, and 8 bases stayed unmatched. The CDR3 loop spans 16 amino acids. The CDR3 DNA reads TGTGCCAGCAGCGTAGGGGGGGGTCAGTATGCCGGGGAGCTGTTTTTT. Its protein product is CASSVGGGQYAGELFF.

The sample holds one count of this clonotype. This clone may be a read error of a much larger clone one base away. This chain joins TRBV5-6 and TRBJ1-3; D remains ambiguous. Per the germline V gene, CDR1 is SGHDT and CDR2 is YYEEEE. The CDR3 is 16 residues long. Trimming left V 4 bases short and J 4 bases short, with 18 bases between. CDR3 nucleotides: TGTGCCAGCAGCCTCCGGACGGCCGTAGGAGGAAACACCATATATTTT. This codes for CASSLRTAVGGNTIYF.

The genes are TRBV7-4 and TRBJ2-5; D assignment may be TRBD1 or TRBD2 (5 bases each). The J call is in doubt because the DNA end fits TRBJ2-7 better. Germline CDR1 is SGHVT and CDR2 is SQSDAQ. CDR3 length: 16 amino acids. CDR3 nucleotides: TGTGCCAGCAGCCAAGAATCCGGGACCAACTTAGCCGAGCAGTACTTC. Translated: CASSQESGTNLAEQYF.

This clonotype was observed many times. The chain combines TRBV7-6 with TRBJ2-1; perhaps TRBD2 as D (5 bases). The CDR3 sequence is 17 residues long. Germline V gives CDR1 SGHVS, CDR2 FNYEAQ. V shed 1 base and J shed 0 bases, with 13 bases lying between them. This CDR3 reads CASSLDVAGSSYNEQFF. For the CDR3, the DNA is TGTGCCAGCAGCTTAGATGTGGCGGGCAGCTCCTACAATGAGCAGTTCTTC.

CDR3 residues: CASSHGRGGSAEKLFF. CDR3 DNA sequence: TGTGCCAGCAGTCACGGTCGCGGGGGGTCAGCTGAAAAACTGTTTTTT. This rearrangement joins TRBV6-5 to TRBJ1-4; D may be TRBD1 (5 bases). CDR1 is MNHEY and CDR2 is SVGAGI in the germline V gene. The CDR3 has 16 residues. Deletions cut 5 bases from V and 7 bases from J, with 20 bases between.

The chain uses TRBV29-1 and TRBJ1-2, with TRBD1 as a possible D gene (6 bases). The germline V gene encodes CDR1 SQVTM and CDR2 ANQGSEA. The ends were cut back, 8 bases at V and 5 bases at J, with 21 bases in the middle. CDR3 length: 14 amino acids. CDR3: CSPLSLRDTYGYTF. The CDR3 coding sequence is TGCAGCCCACTAAGCCTCCGGGACACTTATGGCTACACCTTC.